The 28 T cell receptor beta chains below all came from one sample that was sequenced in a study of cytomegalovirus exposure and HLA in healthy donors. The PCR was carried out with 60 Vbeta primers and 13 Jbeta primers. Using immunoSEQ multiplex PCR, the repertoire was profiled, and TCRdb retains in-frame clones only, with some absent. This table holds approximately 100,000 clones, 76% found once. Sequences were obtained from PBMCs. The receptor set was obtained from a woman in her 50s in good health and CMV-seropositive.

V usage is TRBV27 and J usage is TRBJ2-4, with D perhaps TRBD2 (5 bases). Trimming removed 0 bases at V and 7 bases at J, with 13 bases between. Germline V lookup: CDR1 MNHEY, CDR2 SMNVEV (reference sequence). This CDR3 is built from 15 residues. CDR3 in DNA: TGTGCCAGCAGTTTATCCGGGTACGGGGAGAACATTCAGTACTTC. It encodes CASSLSGYGENIQYF.

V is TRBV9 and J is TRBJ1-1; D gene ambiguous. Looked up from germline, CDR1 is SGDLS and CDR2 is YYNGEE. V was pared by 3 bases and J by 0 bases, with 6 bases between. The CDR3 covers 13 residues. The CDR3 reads CASSGFLNTEAFF. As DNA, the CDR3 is TGTGCCAGCAGCGGTTTCTTGAACACTGAAGCTTTCTTT.

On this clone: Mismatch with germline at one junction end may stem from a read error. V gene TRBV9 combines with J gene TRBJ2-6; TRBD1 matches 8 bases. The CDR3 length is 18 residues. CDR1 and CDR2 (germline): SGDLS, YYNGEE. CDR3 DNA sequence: TGTGCCAGCTTTGCAAGGGGACAGGAATACTCTGGGGCCAACGGCCTGACTTTC. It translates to CASFARGQEYSGANGLTF.

Here the CDR3 reads CASSRTGGAYEQYF. The DNA for the CDR3 is TGTGCCAGCAGCCGCACAGGGGGGGCCTACGAGCAGTACTTC. This rearrangement joins TRBV27 to TRBJ2-7, with a possible D match to TRBD1 (8 bases). Trimming stripped 6 bases from V and 2 bases from J, with 14 bases between. Germline-derived CDR1 and CDR2 are MNHEY and SMNVEV (reference sequence). The CDR3 spans 14 residues.

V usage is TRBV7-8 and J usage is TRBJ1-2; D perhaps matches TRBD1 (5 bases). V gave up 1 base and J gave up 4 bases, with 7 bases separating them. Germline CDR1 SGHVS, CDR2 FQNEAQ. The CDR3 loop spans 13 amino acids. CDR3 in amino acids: CASSLGGGYGYTF. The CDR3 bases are TGTGCCAGCAGCTTAGGGGGGGGCTATGGCTACACCTTC.

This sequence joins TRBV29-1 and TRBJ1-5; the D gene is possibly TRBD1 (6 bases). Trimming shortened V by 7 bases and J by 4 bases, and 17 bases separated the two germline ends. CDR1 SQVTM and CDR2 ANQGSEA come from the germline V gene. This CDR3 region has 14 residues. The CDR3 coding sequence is TGCAGCGCCCGAGGGGGGGGACCAAATCAGCCCCAGCATTTT. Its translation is CSARGGGPNQPQHF.

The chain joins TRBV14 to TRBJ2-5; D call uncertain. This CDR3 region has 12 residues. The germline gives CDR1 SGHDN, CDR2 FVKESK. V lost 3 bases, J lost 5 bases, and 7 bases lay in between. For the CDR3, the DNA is TGTGCCAGCAGCCAGGGCACGGAGACCCAGTACTTC. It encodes CASSQGTETQYF.

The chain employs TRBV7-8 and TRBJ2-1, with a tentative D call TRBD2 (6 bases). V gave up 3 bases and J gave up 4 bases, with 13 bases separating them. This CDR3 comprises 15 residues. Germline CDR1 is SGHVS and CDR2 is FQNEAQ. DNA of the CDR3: TGTGCCAGCAGCTTGTCTGGCGGAGGGTACAATGAGCAGTTCTTC. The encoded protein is CASSLSGGGYNEQFF. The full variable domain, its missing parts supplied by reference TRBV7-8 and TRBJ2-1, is GAGVSQSPRYKVAKRGQDVALRCDPISGHVSLFWYQQALGQGPEFLTYFQNEAQLDKSGLPSDRFFAERPEGSVSTLKIQRTQQEDSAVYLCASSLSGGGYNEQFFGPGTRLTVL.

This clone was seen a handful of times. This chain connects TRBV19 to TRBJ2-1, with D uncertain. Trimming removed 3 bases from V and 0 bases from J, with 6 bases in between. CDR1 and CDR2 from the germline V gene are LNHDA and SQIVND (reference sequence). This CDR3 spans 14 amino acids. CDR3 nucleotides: TGTGCCAGTAGTATGCTGAGCTCCTACAATGAGCAGTTCTTC. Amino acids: CASSMLSSYNEQFF. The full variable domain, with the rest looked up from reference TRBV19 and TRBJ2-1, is DGGITQSPKYLFRKEGQNVTLSCEQNLNHDAMYWYRQDPGQGLRLIYYSQIVNDFQKGDIAEGYSVSREKKESFPLTVTSAQKNPTAFYLCASSMLSSYNEQFFGPGTRLTVL.

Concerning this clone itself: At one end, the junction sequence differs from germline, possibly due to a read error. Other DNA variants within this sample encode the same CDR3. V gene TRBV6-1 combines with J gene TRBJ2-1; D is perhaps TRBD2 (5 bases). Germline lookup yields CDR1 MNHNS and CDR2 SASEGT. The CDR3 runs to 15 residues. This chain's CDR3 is CASSERFSEYNEQFF. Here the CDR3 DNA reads TGTGCCAGCAGTGAACGGTTTAGCGAGTACAATGAACAGTTCTTC.

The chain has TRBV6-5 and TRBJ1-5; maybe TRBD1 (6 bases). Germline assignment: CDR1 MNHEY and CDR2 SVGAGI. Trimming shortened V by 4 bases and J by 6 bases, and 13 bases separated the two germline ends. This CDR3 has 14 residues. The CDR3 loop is CASSSQGLGQPQHF. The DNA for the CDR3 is TGTGCCAGCAGTTCACAGGGTTTGGGTCAGCCCCAGCATTTT.

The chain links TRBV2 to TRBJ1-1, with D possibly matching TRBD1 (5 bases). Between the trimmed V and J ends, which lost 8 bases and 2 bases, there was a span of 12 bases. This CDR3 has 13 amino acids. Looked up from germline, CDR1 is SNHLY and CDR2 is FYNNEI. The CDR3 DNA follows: TGTGCCAGCTCACAGGAAGTCAACACTGAAGCTTTCTTT. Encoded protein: CASSQEVNTEAFF.

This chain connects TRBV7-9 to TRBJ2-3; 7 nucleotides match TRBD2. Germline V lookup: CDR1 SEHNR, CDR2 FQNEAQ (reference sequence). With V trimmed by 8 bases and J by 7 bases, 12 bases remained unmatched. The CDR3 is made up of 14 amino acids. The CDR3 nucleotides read TGTGCCAGCCGGGGAGCGGGGCCTTCGTATACGCAGTATTTT. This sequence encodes CASRGAGPSYTQYF.

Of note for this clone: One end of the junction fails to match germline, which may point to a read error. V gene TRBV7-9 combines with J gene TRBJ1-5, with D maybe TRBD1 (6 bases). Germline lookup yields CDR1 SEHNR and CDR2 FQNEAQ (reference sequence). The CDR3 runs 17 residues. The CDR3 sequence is CSSSSYGGGQQNQPQHF. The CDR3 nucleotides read TGTTCCAGCAGCTCTTACGGGGGGGGGCAACAGAATCAGCCCCAGCATTTT.

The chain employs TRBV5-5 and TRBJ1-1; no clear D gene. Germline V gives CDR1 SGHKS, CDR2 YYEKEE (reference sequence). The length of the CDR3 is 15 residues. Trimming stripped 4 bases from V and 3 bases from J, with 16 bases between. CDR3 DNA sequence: TGTGCCAGCAGCCCTCAGGCCCGGGAGGACACTGAAGCTTTCTTT. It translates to CASSPQAREDTEAFF.

CDR3 sequence (DNA): TGTGCCAGCAGCTTAGAGGGGAGGGCGGGTAATGAGCAGTTCTTC. This gives the protein CASSLEGRAGNEQFF. The rearrangement joins TRBV7-3 to TRBJ2-1, with 7 bases matching TRBD2. Germline CDR1 and CDR2: SGHTA and FQGTGA. The CDR3 spans 15 residues. J gave up 7 bases and V 2 bases, and 8 bases lay outside the gene matches. The full variable domain, completed using reference TRBV7-3 and TRBJ2-1, is GAGVSQTPSNKVTEKGKYVELRCDPISGHTALYWYRQSLGQGPEFLIYFQGTGAADDSGLPNDRFFAVRPEGSVSTLKIQRTERGDSAVYLCASSLEGRAGNEQFFGPGTRLTVL.

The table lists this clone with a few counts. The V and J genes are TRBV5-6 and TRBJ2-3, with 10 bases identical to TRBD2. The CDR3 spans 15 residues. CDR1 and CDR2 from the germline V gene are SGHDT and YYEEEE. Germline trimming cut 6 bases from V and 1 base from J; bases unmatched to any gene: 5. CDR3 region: CASTPLAGRTDTQYF. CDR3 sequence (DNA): TGTGCCAGCACCCCACTAGCGGGGCGCACAGATACGCAGTATTTT.

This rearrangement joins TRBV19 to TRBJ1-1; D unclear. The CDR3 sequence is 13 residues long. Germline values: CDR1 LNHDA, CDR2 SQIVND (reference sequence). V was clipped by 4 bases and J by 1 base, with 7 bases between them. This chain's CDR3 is CASSTPGNTEAFF. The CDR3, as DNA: TGTGCCAGTAGTACTCCGGGGAACACTGAAGCTTTCTTT.

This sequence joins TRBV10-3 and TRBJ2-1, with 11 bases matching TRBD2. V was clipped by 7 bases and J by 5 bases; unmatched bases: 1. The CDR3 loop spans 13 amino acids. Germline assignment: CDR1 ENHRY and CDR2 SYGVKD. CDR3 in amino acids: CAIKLAGDNEQFF. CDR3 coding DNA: TGTGCCATCAAACTAGCGGGGGACAATGAGCAGTTCTTC.

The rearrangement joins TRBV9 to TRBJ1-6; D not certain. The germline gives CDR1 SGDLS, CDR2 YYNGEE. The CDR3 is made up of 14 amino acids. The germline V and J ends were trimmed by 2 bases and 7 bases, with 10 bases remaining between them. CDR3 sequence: CASSVQQSNSPLHF. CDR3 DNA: TGTGCCAGCAGCGTCCAACAGTCAAATTCACCCCTCCACTTT. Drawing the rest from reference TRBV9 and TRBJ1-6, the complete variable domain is DSGVTQTPKHLITATGQRVTLRCSPRSGDLSVYWYQQSLDQGLQFLIQYYNGEERAKGNILERFSAQQFPDLHSELNLSSLELGDSALYFCASSVQQSNSPLHFGNGTRLTVT.

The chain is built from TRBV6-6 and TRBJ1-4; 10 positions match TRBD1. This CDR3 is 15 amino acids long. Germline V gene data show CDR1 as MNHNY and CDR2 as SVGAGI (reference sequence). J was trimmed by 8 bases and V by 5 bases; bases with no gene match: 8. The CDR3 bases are TGTGCCAGCAGTAAGGGACAGGGGTTCCGAGAAAAACTGTTTTTT. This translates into CASSKGQGFREKLFF.

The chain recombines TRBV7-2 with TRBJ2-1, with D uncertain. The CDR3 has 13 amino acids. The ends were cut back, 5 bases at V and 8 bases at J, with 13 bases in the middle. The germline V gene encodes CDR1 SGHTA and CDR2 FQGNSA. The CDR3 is CASSQLLEDEQFF. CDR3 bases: TGTGCCAGCAGCCAGCTATTAGAGGATGAGCAGTTCTTC.

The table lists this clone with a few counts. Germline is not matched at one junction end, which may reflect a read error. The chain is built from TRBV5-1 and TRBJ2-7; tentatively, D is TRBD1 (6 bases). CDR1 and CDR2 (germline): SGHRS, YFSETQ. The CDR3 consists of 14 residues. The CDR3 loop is CASSLESTGNAMHF. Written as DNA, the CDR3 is TGCGCCAGCAGCTTGGAATCTACAGGGAACGCGATGCACTTC.

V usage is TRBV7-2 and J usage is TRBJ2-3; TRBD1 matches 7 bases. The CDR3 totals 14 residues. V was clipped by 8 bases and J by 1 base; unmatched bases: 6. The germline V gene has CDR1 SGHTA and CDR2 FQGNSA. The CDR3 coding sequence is TGTGCCAGCGCCCGGGACAGTCGCACAGATACGCAGTATTTT. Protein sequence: CASARDSRTDTQYF.

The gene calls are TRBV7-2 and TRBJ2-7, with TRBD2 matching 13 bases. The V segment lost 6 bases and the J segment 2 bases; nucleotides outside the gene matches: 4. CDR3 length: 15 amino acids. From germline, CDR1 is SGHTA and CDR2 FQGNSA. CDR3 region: CASRRTSGSPYEQYF. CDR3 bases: TGTGCCAGCAGAAGGACTAGCGGGAGCCCCTACGAGCAGTACTTC.

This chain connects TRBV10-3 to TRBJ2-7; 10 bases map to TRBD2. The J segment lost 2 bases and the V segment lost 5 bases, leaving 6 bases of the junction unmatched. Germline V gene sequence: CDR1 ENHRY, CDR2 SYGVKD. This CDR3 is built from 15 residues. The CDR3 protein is CAISTPSGGTYEQYF. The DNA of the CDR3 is TGTGCCATCAGTACCCCTAGCGGGGGAACCTACGAGCAGTACTTC.

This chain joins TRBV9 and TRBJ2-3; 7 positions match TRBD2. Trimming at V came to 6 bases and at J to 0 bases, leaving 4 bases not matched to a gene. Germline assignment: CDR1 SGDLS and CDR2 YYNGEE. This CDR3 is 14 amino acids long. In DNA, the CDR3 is TGTGCCAGCACTAGCGGTACTAGCACAGATACGCAGTATTTT. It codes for CASTSGTSTDTQYF.

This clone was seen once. CDR3 nucleotides: TGTGCCAGCAGCTTAACCGCGGGGGAGCAAGAGACCCAGTACTTC. Translation gives CASSLTAGEQETQYF. The gene calls are TRBV7-3 and TRBJ2-5, with 7 bases identical to TRBD2. The V and J ends lost 0 bases and 2 bases, in that order; junction bases with no gene match: 3. CDR1 SGHTA and CDR2 FQGTGA come from the germline V gene. This CDR3 comprises 15 residues.